This T cell receptor (beta chain) was captured in a study of shared clonotypes between healthy human individuals. Turning to the study itself: Researchers drew samples from a couple of women and a few men aged 18 to 49.

Participating donors were healthy, HIV-negative adults free of recent acute infections or vaccinations. The CDR3 has 18 amino acids. The germline V gene has CDR1 WSHSY and CDR2 SAAADI. V was trimmed by 3 bases and J by 5 bases, leaving 25 bases between them. Deep-level assay runs were performed. The protocol was immunoSEQ multiplex PCR, while the TCRdb copy is restricted to in-frame clones and leaves out a portion. The profile covers 400,000 to 600,000 clones, with about 79% appearing a single time and around 12% taken by the ten largest. The chain joins TRBV10-2 to TRBJ2-5, with TRBD1 as a possible D gene (6 bases). The clonotype originates from a woman aged 40 to 55 in good health. Some clones in this sample may be carry-over from other donors' samples. Sequenced input: PBMCs. As DNA, the CDR3 is TGCGCCAGCAGTGAAACAGAACAGGGATGGTCGGTGGTCGAGACCCAGTACTTC. It translates to CASSETEQGWSVVETQYF.